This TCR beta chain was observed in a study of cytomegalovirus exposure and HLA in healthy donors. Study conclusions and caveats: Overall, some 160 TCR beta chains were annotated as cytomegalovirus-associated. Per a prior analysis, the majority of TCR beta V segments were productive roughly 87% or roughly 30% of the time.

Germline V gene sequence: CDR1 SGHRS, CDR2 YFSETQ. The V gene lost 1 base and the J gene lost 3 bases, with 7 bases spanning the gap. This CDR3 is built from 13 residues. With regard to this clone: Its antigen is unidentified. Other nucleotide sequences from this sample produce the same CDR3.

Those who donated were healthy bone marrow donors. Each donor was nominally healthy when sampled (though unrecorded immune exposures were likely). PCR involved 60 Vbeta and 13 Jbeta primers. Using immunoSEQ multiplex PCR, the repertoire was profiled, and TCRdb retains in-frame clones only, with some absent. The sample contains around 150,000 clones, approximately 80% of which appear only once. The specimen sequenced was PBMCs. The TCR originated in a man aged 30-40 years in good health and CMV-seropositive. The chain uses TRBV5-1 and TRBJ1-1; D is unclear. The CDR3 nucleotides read TGCGCCAGCAGCTTGTCCGGAGACACTGAAGCTTTCTTT. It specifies CASSLSGDTEAFF.